These 16 T cell receptor beta chains originate from one sample sequenced in a study of Graves' ophthalmopathy and Graves' hyperthyroidism. Amplified TCR beta CDR3 regions were obtained using RNA transcripts as template. HTBI-primed RT-PCR formed the first round, and a multiplex PCR formed the second. One entry per CDR3 protein, called by TCRdb with MiXCR from the multiplex PCR reads. The sample consists of 200,000 to 300,000 distinct CDR3 sequences, around 50% of them appearing once. Sequencing used peripheral blood. These receptors all stem from an adult man with Graves' ophthalmopathy.

This clonotype appeared many times. V and J are TRBV10-3 and TRBJ2-7; TRBD1 matches at 10 bases. This CDR3 has 14 amino acids. V dropped 6 bases and J dropped 6; count of bases not matched to a gene: 8. CDR1 and CDR2 (germline): ENHRY, SYGVKD. The CDR3 spells CAISSGQGLGEQYF. CDR3 DNA sequence: TGTGCCATCAGCTCGGGACAGGGGTTGGGCGAGCAGTACTTC.

The V and J genes are TRBV7-2 and TRBJ1-1; tentative D call: TRBD1 (5 bases). The CDR3 contains 15 residues. The V gene lost 7 bases and the J gene lost 2 bases, with 17 bases spanning the gap. Germline V gene sequence: CDR1 SGHTA, CDR2 FQGNSA. The CDR3 bases are TGTGCCAGCAACACTGGGGGGTTCGCAAACACTGAAGCTTTCTTT. It codes for CASNTGGFANTEAFF.

This clonotype was recorded a few times. The chain couples TRBV20-1 to TRBJ1-5; D remains ambiguous. CDR3 length equals 15 residues. Germline V CDR1 and CDR2: DFQATT, SNEGSKA (reference sequence). Deletions cut 3 bases from V and 0 bases from J, with 12 bases between. The DNA of the CDR3 is TGCAGTGCTAGCGGGAACAGATATAGCAATCAGCCCCAGCATTTT. Encoded protein: CSASGNRYSNQPQHF.

This clonotype was recorded many times. This chain joins TRBV7-8 and TRBJ2-5; D gene ambiguous. CDR1 and CDR2 (germline): SGHVS, FQNEAQ. Trimming removed 1 base from V and 5 bases from J, with 8 bases in between. This CDR3 has 13 residues. The CDR3 DNA follows: TGTGCCAGCAGCTTAGTCTTCAGGGAGACCCAGTACTTC. Translating it yields CASSLVFRETQYF.

The CDR3 here is CASSARDRLNEKLFF. CDR3 coding DNA: TGTGCCAGCAGCGCCCGGGACAGGCTTAATGAAAAACTGTTTTTT. The chain uses TRBV14 and TRBJ1-4; TRBD1 matches 8 bases. The V and J ends lost 5 bases and 4 bases, in that order; junction bases with no gene match: 6. CDR3 size: 15 residues. The germline V gene encodes CDR1 SGHDN and CDR2 FVKESK.

This clonotype was recorded many times. The J gene is TRBJ2-2, the V gene TRBV4-1, with D possibly being TRBD1 (5 bases). Per the germline V gene, CDR1 is MGHRA and CDR2 is YSYEKL. The CDR3 is 17 residues long. V was pared by 0 bases and J by 1 base, with 12 bases between. This CDR3 reads CASSQDGRDRNTGELFF. CDR3 nucleotide sequence: TGCGCCAGCAGCCAAGATGGTCGCGACAGGAACACCGGGGAGCTGTTTTTT.

This clonotype came up a few times. J is TRBJ1-1 and V is TRBV2; no reliable D call. The CDR3 length is 13 residues. V was cut by 9 bases and J by 0 bases, with 11 bases left in between. Germline V gene lookup returns CDR1 SNHLY and CDR2 FYNNEI. CDR3 nucleotide sequence: TGTGCCAGTTTCTTCACGATGAACACTGAAGCTTTCTTT. It specifies CASFFTMNTEAFF.

As to this clonotype: One end of the junction fails to match germline, which may point to a read error. This chain links TRBV29-1 with TRBJ1-5; weak D call: TRBD1 (6 bases). CDR3 length: 12 amino acids. Germline V gene lookup returns CDR1 SQVTM and CDR2 ANQGSEA. The CDR3 DNA reads TGCAGCGTCCTGTCACAGGGTCAGCCCCGGCATTTT. This sequence encodes CSVLSQGQPRHF.

This clonotype was observed a single time. The CDR3 does not close with the conserved phenylalanine or tryptophan, likely indicating a read error. The chain carries TRBV4-1 and TRBJ1-5; D might be TRBD1 (6 bases). Germline V gene sequence: CDR1 MGHRA, CDR2 YSYEKL. Trimming left V 4 bases short and J 3 bases short, with 16 bases between. There are 16 residues in the CDR3. This CDR3 is CASSLGERQDNQPQHY. CDR3 nucleotides: TGCGCCAGCAGCCTGGGGGAAAGACAGGACAATCAGCCCCAGCATTAT.

This clonotype was seen only a few times. This chain connects TRBV7-2 to TRBJ1-2; D unclear. This CDR3 comprises 15 residues. Germline V gene lookup returns CDR1 SGHTA and CDR2 FQGNSA. Trimming took off 2 bases at V and 1 base at J, with 11 bases between the two ends. The CDR3 is CASSLRLIINYGYTF. The DNA of the CDR3 is TGTGCCAGCAGCTTACGCCTTATTATTAACTATGGCTACACCTTC.

The chain joins TRBV2 to TRBJ1-2, with D unclear. Trimming shortened V by 5 bases and J by 6 bases, and 13 bases separated the two germline ends. Germline CDR1 reads SNHLY; CDR2 reads FYNNEI. The CDR3 is 13 amino acids. The DNA for the CDR3 is TGTGCCAGCAGTTACTCGAGCGCCAATGGCTACACCTTC. This gives the protein CASSYSSANGYTF.

CDR3 residues: CASSPDALQGEAFF. CDR3 DNA: TGCGCCAGCAGCCCCGATGCCCTTCAGGGTGAAGCTTTCTTT. The chain couples TRBV5-1 to TRBJ1-1, with D possibly TRBD1 on 5 matching bases. CDR1 is SGHRS and CDR2 is YFSETQ in the germline V gene. Trimming removed 4 bases at V and 7 bases at J, with 17 bases between. CDR3 length equals 14 residues.

In this sample, this clonotype turned up many times. The chain couples TRBV7-6 to TRBJ2-5; the D gene could be TRBD1 or TRBD2 (5 bases each). The ends were cut back, 10 bases at V and 2 bases at J, with 14 bases in the middle. The germline gives CDR1 SGHVS, CDR2 FNYEAQ. The CDR3 length is 13 residues. CDR3 nucleotide sequence: TGTGCCATCGCGAGGGGTCGTCAAGAGACCCAGTACTTC. It encodes CAIARGRQETQYF.

Points on this clonotype: A read error may produce the germline difference seen at one junction end. This chain joins TRBV7-7 and TRBJ2-2; D is perhaps TRBD1 (5 bases). This CDR3 has 15 amino acids. From germline, CDR1 is SSHAT and CDR2 FNYEAQ (reference sequence). The CDR3 here is CASTFTQGITGELFF. The DNA of the CDR3 is TGTGCTAGCACCTTTACCCAGGGTATCACCGGGGAGCTGTTTTTT.

The CDR3 loop is CATTPRDGTEAFF. The CDR3 DNA is TGTGCCACCACGCCACGGGACGGAACTGAAGCTTTCTTT. This chain connects TRBV24-1 to TRBJ1-1, with D tentatively TRBD1 (5 bases). Per the germline V gene, CDR1 is KGHDR and CDR2 is SFDVKD. V lost 8 bases and J lost 5, with 14 bases in between. This CDR3 is built from 13 residues.

The chain carries TRBV10-3 and TRBJ2-6; 11 bases align to TRBD1. Germline loops: CDR1 ENHRY, CDR2 SYGVKD. There are 17 residues in the CDR3. The J segment lost 0 bases and the V segment lost 5 bases, leaving 3 bases of the junction unmatched. CDR3 protein: CAISLGQGGSGANVLTF. The DNA of the CDR3 is TGTGCCATCAGTCTGGGACAGGGGGGCTCTGGGGCCAACGTCCTGACTTTC.